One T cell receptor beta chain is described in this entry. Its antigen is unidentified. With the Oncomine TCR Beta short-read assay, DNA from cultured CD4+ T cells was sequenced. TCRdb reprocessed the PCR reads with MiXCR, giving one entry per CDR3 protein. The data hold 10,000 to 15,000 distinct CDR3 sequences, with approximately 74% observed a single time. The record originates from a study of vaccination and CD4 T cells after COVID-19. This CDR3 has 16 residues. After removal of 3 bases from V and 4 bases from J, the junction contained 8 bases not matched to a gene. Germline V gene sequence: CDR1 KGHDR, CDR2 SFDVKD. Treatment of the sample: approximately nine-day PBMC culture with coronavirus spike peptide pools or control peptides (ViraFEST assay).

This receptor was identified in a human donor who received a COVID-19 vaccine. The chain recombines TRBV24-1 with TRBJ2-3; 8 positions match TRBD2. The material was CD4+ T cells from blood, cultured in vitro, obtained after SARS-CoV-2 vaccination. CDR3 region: CATSDRTGGASDTQYF. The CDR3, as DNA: TGTGCCACCAGTGATCGCACCGGGGGGGCATCAGATACGCAGTATTTT.